A selection of T cell receptor beta chains follows, all from one sample in a study of OX40 agonist ivuxolimab in advanced cancers. Method: immunoSEQ multiplex PCR; TCRdb's copy keeps in-frame clones and lacks some. Among approximately 68,000 clones listed, approximately 90% were seen once. The sample was CD4+ or CD8+ T cells sorted from blood, taken in a trial of the OX40 agonist ivuxolimab. These receptors were obtained from an adult with an advanced solid tumor such as melanoma, head and neck, liver or kidney cancer. CDR3s include the opening cysteine and the closing phenylalanine or tryptophan. Fields, in order: clone size, V gene, D gene, J gene, CDR3 protein, CDR3 DNA. The D gene is left open where the match is weak. The size entry is marked missing in some rows and otherwise reads once, few, many or a size class.

-	TRBV15	-	TRBJ2-4	CATNDLQDHSKNIQYF	TGTGCCACCAATGATTTACAGGACCACAGTAAAAACATTCAGTACTTC
-	TRBV5-1	TRBD2	TRBJ2-1	CASSPGLAGDEQFF	TGCGCCAGCAGCCCGGGACTAGCGGGGGATGAGCAGTTCTTC
-	TRBV7-2	-	TRBJ2-2	CASSSRTSNTGELFF	TGTGCCAGCAGCTCCAGGACTTCGAACACCGGGGAGCTGTTTTTT
-	TRBV18	-	TRBJ2-7	CASSLDSGAYEQYF	TGTGCCAGCTCCCTAGACAGTGGGGCCTACGAGCAGTACTTC
-	TRBV14	-	TRBJ2-2	CASSQSRAGELFF	TGTGCCAGCAGCCAAAGCAGGGCTGGGGAGCTGTTTTTT
-	TRBV9	-	TRBJ2-7	CASSVVSSSYEQYF	TGTGCCAGCAGCGTAGTCTCTAGCTCCTACGAGCAGTACTTC
-	TRBV25-1	TRBD2	TRBJ2-1	CASRSRLAGGSKNEQFF	TGTGCCAGCAGAAGCCGACTAGCGGGAGGGTCTAAGAATGAGCAGTTCTTC
-	TRBV14	-	TRBJ2-7	CASSHWGGEQYF	TGTGCCAGCAGCCATTGGGGTGGGGAGCAGTACTTC
once	TRBV5-1	-	TRBJ2-1	CASSSDPFSYNEQFF	TGCGCCAGCAGCTCGGACCCCTTCTCCTACAATGAGCAGTTCTTC
-	TRBV2	-	TRBJ1-2	CASSGSKLLNYGYTF	TGTGCCAGCAGTGGGTCAAAGCTCCTGAACTATGGCTACACCTTC
-	TRBV27	-	TRBJ1-1	CASSPYSLTVMNTEAFF	TGTGCCAGCAGTCCTTACTCTCTGACAGTCATGAACACTGAAGCTTTCTTT
-	TRBV19	-	TRBJ2-1	CASSIGGEQFF	TGTGCCAGTAGTATAGGAGGAGAGCAGTTCTTC
-	TRBV27	-	TRBJ2-3	CASSPNAAITTDTQYF	TGTGCCAGCAGTCCAAACGCGGCTATCACCACAGATACGCAGTATTTT
-	TRBV7-9	-	TRBJ1-1	CASSLVSLEAFF	TGTGCCAGCAGCTTAGTGAGCCTTGAAGCTTTCTTT
-	TRBV5-1	TRBD1	TRBJ2-7	CASSWGQGYEQYF	TGCGCCAGCAGCTGGGGACAGGGCTACGAGCAGTACTTC
-	TRBV5-6	-	TRBJ2-3	CASSSAVRSDTQYF	TGTGCCAGCAGCTCGGCGGTGAGATCTGATACGCAGTATTTT
-	TRBV5-1	-	TRBJ2-3	CASSVAASGTDTQYF	TGCGCCAGCAGCGTCGCAGCGAGCGGCACAGATACGCAGTATTTT
-	TRBV5-6	TRBD2	TRBJ2-7	CASSYGGAYEQYF	TGTGCCAGCAGCTATGGGGGGGCCTACGAGCAGTACTTC
-	TRBV9	-	TRBJ2-1	CASSSRLAGDEQFF	TGTGCCAGCAGCTCAAGACTAGCAGGGGATGAGCAGTTCTTC
-	TRBV13	TRBD2	TRBJ2-5	CASSFRGTSGGGGETQYF	TGTGCCAGCAGCTTTCGCGGGACTAGCGGGGGAGGGGGAGAGACCCAGTACTTC
-	TRBV30	-	TRBJ1-4	CAWSVQGGEKLFF	TGTGCCTGGAGTGTACAGGGCGGGGAAAAACTGTTTTTT
-	TRBV18	TRBD1	TRBJ1-4	CASSPTSEGAFEKLFF	TGTGCCAGCTCACCCACTAGCGAGGGGGCATTCGAAAAACTGTTTTTT
-	TRBV27	TRBD2	TRBJ2-3	CASSFGSGGLLDTQYF	TGTGCCAGCAGTTTTGGTAGCGGGGGCCTTCTGGATACGCAGTATTTT
-	TRBV2	-	TRBJ2-1	CASSSHEQFF	TGTGCCAGCAGTTCCCATGAGCAGTTCTTC
few	TRBV5-1	TRBD2	TRBJ2-3	CASTGRAGTDTQYF	TGCGCCAGCACAGGGAGGGCCGGCACAGATACGCAGTATTTT
once	TRBV5-1	-	TRBJ1-3	CASSLATGEGNTIYF	TGCGCCAGCAGCTTGGCCACGGGGGAAGGAAACACCATATATTTT
-	TRBV6-1	-	TRBJ1-5	CASRLTAPNQPQHF	TGTGCCAGCAGATTAACGGCTCCCAATCAGCCCCAGCATTTT
-	TRBV2	-	TRBJ2-1	CASSPGGDEQFF	TGTGCCAGCAGTCCCGGGGGTGATGAGCAGTTCTTC
-	TRBV21-1	-	TRBJ1-2	CASTTSHRVYGYTF	TGTGCCAGCACGACTTCCCATCGCGTCTATGGCTACACCTTC
-	TRBV2	TRBD1	TRBJ1-5	CASQGQGSQPQHF	TGTGCCAGCCAAGGACAGGGGAGTCAGCCCCAGCATTTT
-	TRBV18	-	TRBJ1-1	CASSRTSNTEAFF	TGTGCCAGCTCCCGGACAAGTAACACTGAAGCTTTCTTT
-	TRBV2	-	TRBJ1-2	CASSEREGNYGYTF	TGTGCCAGCAGTGAAAGAGAGGGGAACTATGGCTACACCTTC
once	TRBV11-2	-	TRBJ2-5	CASSLGQIQETQYF	TGTGCCAGCAGCTTAGGACAGATTCAAGAGACCCAGTACTTC
-	TRBV19	-	TRBJ1-5	CASSNRGNQPQHF	TGTGCCAGTAGTAACAGGGGCAATCAGCCCCAGCATTTT
-	TRBV2	-	TRBJ1-2	CASVDTTNYGYTF	TGTGCCAGCGTTGACACTACTAACTATGGCTACACCTTC
-	TRBV9	-	TRBJ1-6	CASSGSPNSPLHF	TGTGCCAGCAGCGGGTCGCCGAATTCACCCCTCCACTTT
once	TRBV11-3	TRBD2	TRBJ2-1	CASSSGGTSGSSYNEQFF	TGTGCCAGCAGCTCGGGTGGGACTAGCGGGAGTTCCTACAATGAGCAGTTCTTC
-	TRBV6-5	TRBD1	TRBJ1-4	CASSRGTGILEKLFF	TGTGCCAGCAGTAGAGGGACAGGGATCCTTGAAAAACTGTTTTTT
-	TRBV5-1	-	TRBJ1-4	CASSTGPSDNEKLFF	TGCGCCAGCAGCACGGGTCCGAGTGATAATGAAAAACTGTTTTTT
-	TRBV6-1	-	TRBJ1-5	CASSQGGVSNQPQHF	TGTGCCAGCAGTCAAGGGGGGGTAAGCAATCAGCCCCAGCATTTT
few	TRBV30	-	TRBJ1-1	CAWSARENTEAFF	TGTGCCTGGAGCGCAAGGGAGAACACTGAAGCTTTCTTT
-	TRBV2	TRBD2	TRBJ2-5	CASSASGRVEETQYF	TGTGCCAGCAGTGCTAGCGGGAGGGTGGAGGAGACCCAGTACTTC
-	TRBV7-3	TRBD1	TRBJ2-7	CASSYQGTGFDEQYF	TGTGCCAGCAGTTACCAAGGGACAGGGTTCGACGAGCAGTACTTC
-	TRBV30	-	TRBJ2-4	CAWSGASWRTKNIQYF	TGTGCCTGGAGCGGGGCATCCTGGCGGACCAAAAACATTCAGTACTTC
-	TRBV6-5	TRBD2	TRBJ2-5	CASSPSGERETQYF	TGTGCCAGCAGCCCTAGCGGGGAGAGAGAGACCCAGTACTTC
once	TRBV7-3	-	TRBJ1-2	CASSLDKNYGYTF	TGTGCCAGCAGCTTAGACAAGAACTATGGCTACACCTTC
-	TRBV5-4	-	TRBJ2-1	CASSKQGGEQFF	TGTGCCAGCAGTAAACAGGGAGGGGAGCAGTTCTTC
-	TRBV11-3	TRBD2	TRBJ2-7	CASSLASGVSYEQYF	TGTGCCAGCAGCTTGGCTAGCGGGGTCTCCTACGAGCAGTACTTC
few	TRBV19	-	TRBJ1-1	CASRFLTMNTEAFF	TGTGCCAGTAGATTTCTCACAATGAACACTGAAGCTTTCTTT
-	TRBV29-1	-	TRBJ1-4	CSVRGATNEKLFF	TGCAGCGTTAGAGGCGCAACTAATGAAAAACTGTTTTTT
-	TRBV5-1	-	TRBJ1-3	CASQPDSGNTIYF	TGCGCCAGCCAGCCGGACTCTGGAAACACCATATATTTT
-	TRBV6-1	-	TRBJ2-7	CASQGISTWEQYF	TGTGCCAGTCAGGGAATCTCCACTTGGGAGCAGTACTTC
-	TRBV5-1	-	TRBJ1-5	CASSPLGGNSNQPQHF	TGCGCCAGCAGCCCACTGGGAGGGAATAGCAATCAGCCCCAGCATTTT
-	TRBV10-1	TRBD2	TRBJ2-3	CASSSGTSGGAGTDTQYF	TGCGCCAGCAGTTCCGGGACTAGCGGGGGGGCCGGCACAGATACGCAGTATTTT